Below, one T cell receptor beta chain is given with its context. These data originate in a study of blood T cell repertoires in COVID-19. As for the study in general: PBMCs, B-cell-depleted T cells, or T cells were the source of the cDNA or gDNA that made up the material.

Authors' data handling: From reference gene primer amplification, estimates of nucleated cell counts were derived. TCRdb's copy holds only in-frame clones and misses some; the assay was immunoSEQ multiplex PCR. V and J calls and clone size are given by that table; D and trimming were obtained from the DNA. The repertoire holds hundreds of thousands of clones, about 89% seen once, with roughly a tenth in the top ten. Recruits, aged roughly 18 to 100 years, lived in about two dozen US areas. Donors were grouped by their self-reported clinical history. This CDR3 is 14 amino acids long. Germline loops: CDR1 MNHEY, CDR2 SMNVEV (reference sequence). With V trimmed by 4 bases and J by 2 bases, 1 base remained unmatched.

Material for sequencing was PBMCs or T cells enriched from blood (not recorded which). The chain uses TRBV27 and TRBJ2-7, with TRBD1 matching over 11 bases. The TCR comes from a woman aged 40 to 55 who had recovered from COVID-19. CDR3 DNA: TGTGCCAGCAGTTGGGGACAGGGGGCCTACGAGCAGTACTTC. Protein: CASSWGQGAYEQYF.